What follows describes a single T cell receptor beta chain. Its antigen is unidentified. Carried by the TCR beta cDNA libraries were unique molecular identifiers. TCRdb recomputed calls from the PCR reads with MiXCR, one row per CDR3 protein. This table holds about 200,000 distinct CDR3 sequences, 25% to 30% found once. These data are taken from a study of post-analysis software for immune sequencing data. Study-wide results and caveats: Controls had lower frequencies than patients of about 5 TRBV segments, which included TRBV5-6, TRBV5-1 and TRBV20-1.

Germline CDR1 reads MNHNS; CDR2 reads SASEGT. The CDR3 has 15 amino acids. V lost 1 base and J lost 10, with 19 bases in between. The receptor was isolated from a girl aged 2 to 17 with multiple sclerosis. Sequencing input: blood. This chain joins TRBV6-1 and TRBJ1-1; a weak D match, TRBD1 (5 bases). The CDR3 sequence is CASSEVGGVGAGAFF. Written as DNA, the CDR3 is TGTGCCAGCAGTGAAGTTGGAGGGGTCGGCGCTGGAGCTTTCTTT.